These 16 T cell receptor beta chains were all obtained from the same sample, sequenced in a study of T cell changes during pregnancy in multiple sclerosis. Produced via immunoSEQ multiplex PCR; TCRdb's table is partial and in-frame only. This sample has roughly 100,000 clones, with roughly 89% found just once. Specimen: peripheral blood, collected before pregnancy. The receptor set was obtained from a female donor with multiple sclerosis, enrolled in a pregnancy study.

This chain connects TRBV29-1 to TRBJ2-3, with D perhaps matching TRBD1 (6 bases). The CDR3 covers 13 residues. Germline CDR1 and CDR2: SQVTM and ANQGSEA. With 6 bases removed from V and 1 base from J, the gap between germline ends came to 11 bases. CDR3 nucleotide sequence: TGCAGCGTCGGGACACGCGGCACAGATACGCAGTATTTT. This gives the protein CSVGTRGTDTQYF.

This clone was observed once. V is TRBV19 and J is TRBJ2-2, with TRBD2 matching over 11 bases. V lost 6 bases to trimming and J lost 4 bases; unmatched junction nucleotides: 4. CDR1 is LNHDA, CDR2 SQIVND, per germline (reference sequence). This CDR3 comprises 15 residues. The CDR3 reads CASSQLAGVTGELFF. CDR3 sequence (DNA): TGTGCCAGTAGCCAACTAGCGGGAGTCACCGGGGAGCTGTTTTTT.

The rearrangement joins TRBV10-2 to TRBJ2-7; D perhaps matches TRBD1 (5 bases). The germline V gene has CDR1 WSHSY and CDR2 SAAADI. The length of the CDR3 is 13 residues. V was pared by 8 bases and J by 0 bases, with 11 bases between. The CDR3, as DNA: TGCGCCAGCGCCAGACAGAGCTCCTACGAGCAGTACTTC. This encodes CASARQSSYEQYF.

This clone was seen more than once but under ten times. The rearrangement joins TRBV14 to TRBJ1-1, with TRBD1 matching over 7 bases. The CDR3 covers 19 residues. Germline CDR1 reads SGHDN; CDR2 reads FVKESK. V lost 0 bases to trimming and J lost 5 bases; unmatched junction nucleotides: 18. The CDR3 spells CASSQDSPGRGKVGTEAFF. The DNA for the CDR3 is TGTGCCAGCAGCCAAGATTCTCCGGGCAGGGGGAAAGTAGGGACTGAAGCTTTCTTT. The whole variable domain, filled in from reference TRBV14 and TRBJ1-1, reads EAGVTQFPSHSVIEKGQTVTLRCDPISGHDNLYWYRRVMGKEIKFLLHFVKESKQDESGMPNNRFLAERTGGTYSTLKVQPAELEDSGVYFCASSQDSPGRGKVGTEAFFGQGTRLTVV.

The rearrangement joins TRBV19 to TRBJ2-2, with 11 bases that match TRBD2. Trimming removed 5 bases from V and 7 bases from J; junction bases left unmatched: 9. The CDR3 has 16 residues. Germline V gives CDR1 LNHDA, CDR2 SQIVND (reference sequence). The DNA of the CDR3 is TGTGCCAGTAGTCTTGGACTAGCGGGTCCGGGCGGGGAGCTGTTTTTT. It yields the protein CASSLGLAGPGGELFF. The variable domain in full, with the rest retrieved from reference TRBV19 and TRBJ2-2, is DGGITQSPKYLFRKEGQNVTLSCEQNLNHDAMYWYRQDPGQGLRLIYYSQIVNDFQKGDIAEGYSVSREKKESFPLTVTSAQKNPTAFYLCASSLGLAGPGGELFFGEGSRLTVL.

This chain connects TRBV11-3 to TRBJ1-1, with unresolved D. The CDR3 is 16 residues long. Germline V lookup: CDR1 SGHNT, CDR2 YENEEA. Trimming left V 5 bases short and J 1 base short, with 17 bases between. The CDR3 sequence is CASSPRLEMSNTEAFF. CDR3 in DNA: TGTGCCAGCAGCCCACGACTAGAGATGTCGAACACTGAAGCTTTCTTT.

The gene calls are TRBV5-4 and TRBJ2-4, with 10 bases that match TRBD2. The germline CDR1 and CDR2 sequences are SGHNT and YYREEE (reference sequence). This CDR3 is built from 19 residues. J gave up 0 bases and V 0 bases, and 9 bases lay outside the gene matches. The DNA for the CDR3 is TGTGCCAGCAGCTTGGGTGCAGCGGGGGGGCTGGGAGCCAAAAACATTCAGTACTTC. As protein: CASSLGAAGGLGAKNIQYF. The complete variable domain, with remaining parts taken from reference TRBV5-4 and TRBJ2-4, reads ETGVTQSPTHLIKTRGQQVTLRCSSQSGHNTVSWYQQALGQGPQFIFQYYREEENGRGNFPPRFSGLQFPNYSSELNVNALELDDSALYLCASSLGAAGGLGAKNIQYFGAGTRLSVL.

J is TRBJ1-1 and V is TRBV2; D perhaps matches TRBD1 (6 bases). This CDR3 is 13 amino acids long. Germline CDR1 is SNHLY and CDR2 is FYNNEI. V lost 4 bases, J lost 10 bases, and 16 bases lay in between. CDR3 region: CASSGEQGTPAFF. The CDR3 region has the DNA TGTGCCAGCAGTGGGGAACAGGGCACGCCAGCTTTCTTT.

The V gene is TRBV4-2, the J gene TRBJ1-1; no clear D. This CDR3 is built from 14 residues. V lost 4 bases and J lost 4, with 13 bases in between. Germline V lookup: CDR1 LGHNA, CDR2 YNFKEQ. For the CDR3, the DNA is TGTGCCAGCAGCCCTCACCACGGCGGCACTGAAGCTTTCTTT. Its translation: CASSPHHGGTEAFF.

This chain joins TRBV6-4 and TRBJ2-2, with 7 bases aligning to TRBD1. CDR3 length: 15 amino acids. After removal of 8 bases from V and 2 bases from J, the junction contained 8 bases not matched to a gene. The V gene's germline CDR1 is MRHNA and CDR2 SNTAGT. The CDR3 region is CASGPGQDNTGELFF. CDR3 coding DNA: TGTGCCAGCGGCCCCGGACAGGACAACACCGGGGAGCTGTTTTTT.

The count of this clone is one. The chain couples TRBV18 to TRBJ1-2; 7 bases fit TRBD1. Germline V gives CDR1 KGHSH, CDR2 LQKENI. The junction had 13 bases not matched to a gene; V was cut back by 6 bases and J by 6 bases. The length of the CDR3 is 15 residues. The CDR3 DNA follows: TGTGCCAGCTCCCCGACAGGGCCTCCCCTAAATGGCTACACCTTC. It codes for CASSPTGPPLNGYTF.

The chain recombines TRBV6-1 with TRBJ2-2; a weak D match, TRBD2 (5 bases). CDR1 is MNHNS, CDR2 SASEGT, per germline. Trimming left V 0 bases short and J 6 bases short, with 11 bases between. This CDR3 has 15 amino acids. For the CDR3, the DNA is TGTGCCAGCAGTGAAGCAGATAGAGGGTCCGGGGAGCTGTTTTTT. It specifies CASSEADRGSGELFF.

The gene calls are TRBV4-3 and TRBJ1-1; 8 nucleotides line up with TRBD1. Germline CDR1 LGHNA, CDR2 YSLEER. V lost 3 bases, J lost 6 bases, and 12 bases stayed unmatched. This CDR3 has 16 residues. CDR3 coding DNA: TGCGCCAGCAGCCACACTCTTTCGGCAGGGGGCTCTGAAGCTTTCTTT. Translation: CASSHTLSAGGSEAFF.

This clone has only one observation. The chain links TRBV12-5 to TRBJ2-3; TRBD2 matches 9 bases. This CDR3 is built from 16 residues. With V trimmed by 0 bases and J by 5 bases, 6 bases remained unmatched. Per the germline V gene, CDR1 is LGHNT and CDR2 is FRNRAP. In DNA form, the CDR3 reads TGTGCTAGTGGTTTGGTCCCGGGACTAGCTGGAGATACGCAGTATTTT. It translates to CASGLVPGLAGDTQYF. The whole variable domain, remainder taken from reference TRBV12-5 and TRBJ2-3, is DARVTQTPRHKVTEMGQEVTMRCQPILGHNTVFWYRQTMMQGLELLAYFRNRAPLDDSGMPKDRFSAEMPDATLATLKIQPSEPRDSAVYFCASGLVPGLAGDTQYFGPGTRLTVL.

J is TRBJ1-1 and V is TRBV27; 9 bases are a match to TRBD1. Germline loops: CDR1 MNHEY, CDR2 SMNVEV (reference sequence). After removal of 4 bases from V and 7 bases from J, the junction contained 4 bases not matched to a gene. CDR3 length: 13 amino acids. The CDR3 is CASSSQGAGEAFF. The CDR3 nucleotides are TGTGCCAGCAGTTCACAGGGGGCGGGTGAAGCTTTCTTT.

The rearrangement joins TRBV28 to TRBJ2-3, with TRBD1 matching 7 bases. The CDR3 is 14 residues long. J lost 6 bases, V lost 3 bases, and 6 bases had no gene match. The V gene's germline CDR1 is MDHEN and CDR2 SYDVKM. CDR3 region: CASSFPGTVDTQYF. The CDR3 coding sequence is TGTGCCAGCAGTTTCCCCGGGACAGTTGATACGCAGTATTTT.